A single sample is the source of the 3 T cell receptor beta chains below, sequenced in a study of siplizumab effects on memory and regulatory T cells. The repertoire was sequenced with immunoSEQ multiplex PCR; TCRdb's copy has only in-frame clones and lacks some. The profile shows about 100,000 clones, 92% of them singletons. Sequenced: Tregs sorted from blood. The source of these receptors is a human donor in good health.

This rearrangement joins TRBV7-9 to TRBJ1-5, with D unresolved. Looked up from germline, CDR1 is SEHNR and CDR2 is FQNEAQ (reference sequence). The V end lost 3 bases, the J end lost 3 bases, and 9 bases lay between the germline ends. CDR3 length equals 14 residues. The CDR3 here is CASSLTADNQPQHF. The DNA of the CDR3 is TGTGCCAGCAGCTTGACGGCAGACAATCAGCCCCAGCATTTT. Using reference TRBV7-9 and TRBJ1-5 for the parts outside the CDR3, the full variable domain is DTGVSQNPRHKITKRGQNVTFRCDPISEHNRLYWYRQTLGQGPEFLTYFQNEAQLEKSRLLSDRFSAERPKGSFSTLEIQRTEQGDSAMYLCASSLTADNQPQHFGDGTRLSIL.

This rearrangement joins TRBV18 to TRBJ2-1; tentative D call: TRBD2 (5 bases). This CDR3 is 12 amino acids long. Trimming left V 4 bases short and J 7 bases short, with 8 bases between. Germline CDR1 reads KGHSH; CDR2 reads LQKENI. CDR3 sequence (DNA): TGTGCCAGCTCACTCGAGCGGAATGAGCAGTTCTTC. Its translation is CASSLERNEQFF.

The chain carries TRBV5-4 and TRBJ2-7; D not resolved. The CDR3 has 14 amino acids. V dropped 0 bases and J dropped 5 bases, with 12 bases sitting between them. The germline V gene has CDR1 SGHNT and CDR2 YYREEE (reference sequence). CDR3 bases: TGTGCCAGCAGCTTGGGACTCGGCCGCGACGAGCAGTACTTC. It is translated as CASSLGLGRDEQYF.